Listed below are T cell receptor beta chains from one sample, sequenced in a study of cytomegalovirus exposure and HLA in healthy donors. Using immunoSEQ multiplex PCR, the repertoire was profiled, and TCRdb retains in-frame clones only, with some absent. The table lists 130,000 to 150,000 clones, roughly two thirds of them singletons. Specimen: PBMCs. Receptors were obtained from a human donor in good health. CDR3s include the opening cysteine and the closing phenylalanine or tryptophan. A D gene is named only where the DNA matches it firmly. Where a row states a size, it is once, few, many or the class of an expanded clone; other rows omit it.

v_gene	abundance	j_gene	d_gene	CDR3nt	CDR3aa
TRBV29-1	NA	TRBJ2-2	NA	TGCAGCGTTGAAGGCCAGGGGTTCAGGGGGGAGCTGTTTTTT	CSVEGQGFRGELFF
TRBV6-4	NA	TRBJ2-6	NA	TGTGCCAGCAGTGACTCGGGAGGAGGCTCTGGGGCCAACGTCCTGACTTTC	CASSDSGGGSGANVLTF
TRBV27	NA	TRBJ1-5	NA	TGTGCCAGCAGTGTGGCCGTCAATCAGCCCCAGCATTTT	CASSVAVNQPQHF
TRBV5-4	NA	TRBJ2-2	NA	TGTGCCAGCAGCCTTATGTCCGGGGAGCTGTTTTTT	CASSLMSGELFF
TRBV6-1	NA	TRBJ2-1	TRBD1	TGTGCCAGCAGTGAAAGCACAGGGGGAACCCACAATGAGCAGTTCTTC	CASSESTGGTHNEQFF
TRBV5-6	NA	TRBJ2-7	NA	TGTGCCAGCAGCCCCGGCAGGGCCTACGAGCAGTACTTC	CASSPGRAYEQYF
TRBV9	NA	TRBJ1-6	NA	TGTGCCAGCAGCGTAGGACAAACGGGGGTTTCACCCCTCCACTTT	CASSVGQTGVSPLHF
TRBV5-4	NA	TRBJ2-3	TRBD1	TGTGCCGGAAGGGACAGTAGCACAGATACGCAGTATTTT	CAGRDSSTDTQYF
TRBV5-1	NA	TRBJ1-3	NA	TGCGCCAGCAGCTTGGACAGGGCTGGAAACACCATATATTTT	CASSLDRAGNTIYF
TRBV6-1	NA	TRBJ1-5	TRBD1	TGTGCCAGCAGCGTCAGGGGGGCGAGAAATCAGCCCCAGCATTTT	CASSVRGARNQPQHF
TRBV5-1	NA	TRBJ1-4	TRBD1	TGCGCCAGCAGCTTGGAGGGGACAGGGGCTGAAAAACTGTTTTTT	CASSLEGTGAEKLFF
TRBV11-3	NA	TRBJ2-7	NA	TGTGCCAGCAGCTTAGCCCGGGACATCGAGCAGTACTTC	CASSLARDIEQYF
TRBV15	few	TRBJ2-1	TRBD2	TGTGCCACCAGCAGAGATCGGAGTGATAGCGGGGGCTGGCCCTACAATGAGCAGTTCTTC	CATSRDRSDSGGWPYNEQFF
TRBV28	NA	TRBJ2-7	TRBD1	TGTGCCAGCAGCCCGCCCTCCGGGACAGGGGGCTACGAGCAGTACTTC	CASSPPSGTGGYEQYF
TRBV11-2	NA	TRBJ2-7	TRBD2	TGTGCCAGCAGCCCAGGGACTAGTTCCTACGAGCAGTACTTC	CASSPGTSSYEQYF
TRBV7-9	NA	TRBJ2-3	NA	TGTGCCAGCAGCTTAGTTGCGCTAGGAAGCACAGATACGCAGTATTTT	CASSLVALGSTDTQYF
TRBV27	NA	TRBJ2-7	TRBD1	TGTGCCAGCAGTTTATGGGACAGGGCCTCTCACGAGCAGTACTTC	CASSLWDRASHEQYF
TRBV23-1	NA	TRBJ1-3	NA	TGCGCCAGCAGGCCGTTCTCAGGAATTTCCTCTGGAAACACCATATATTTT	CASRPFSGISSGNTIYF
TRBV5-1	NA	TRBJ2-2	NA	TGCGCCAGCAGCACGGACAACGCGAACACCGGGGAGCTGTTTTTT	CASSTDNANTGELFF
TRBV11-2	NA	TRBJ2-1	NA	TGTGCCAGCAGCTTACTAGACGGATACAATGAGCAGTTCTTC	CASSLLDGYNEQFF
TRBV7-9	few	TRBJ2-6	NA	TGTGCCAGCAGCTATAACTTTAGTCTCAGACACTCTGGGGCCAACGTCCTGACTTTC	CASSYNFSLRHSGANVLTF
TRBV29-1	NA	TRBJ1-2	TRBD1	TGCAGCGTTGTGCCCGGACAGGAACCTCGCTATGGCTACACCTTC	CSVVPGQEPRYGYTF
TRBV4-2	NA	TRBJ2-1	TRBD2	TGTGCCAGCAGCCAAGAGGCGGGGGACAATGAGCAGTTCTTC	CASSQEAGDNEQFF
TRBV7-9	NA	TRBJ2-3	TRBD2	TGTGCCAGCAGCTTAGGTCTCGGGGGGGTTGGGGCAGATACGCAGTATTTT	CASSLGLGGVGADTQYF
TRBV5-1	NA	TRBJ2-7	TRBD2	TGCGCCAGCAGCTGGACTTTAGCGGGGGGGGCCTACGAGCAGTACTTC	CASSWTLAGGAYEQYF
TRBV19	NA	TRBJ2-2	NA	TGTGCCAGTAGTATATATCCAAGCGGAATACCCACCGGGGAGCTGTTTTTT	CASSIYPSGIPTGELFF
TRBV2	NA	TRBJ2-7	TRBD2	TGTGCCAGCAGGACTAGCGGCCTCTACGAGCAGTACTTC	CASRTSGLYEQYF
TRBV29-1	once	TRBJ1-2	TRBD1	TGCAGCGTTGCGGACAGGGAGATCTATGGCTACACCTTC	CSVADREIYGYTF
TRBV5-4	NA	TRBJ2-5	NA	TGTGCCAGCAGCCCGGTCCCCAAACAAGAGACCCAGTACTTC	CASSPVPKQETQYF
TRBV6-1	NA	TRBJ1-2	TRBD1	TGTGCCAGTGACAGGGTCGAGGTAAACTATGGCTACCCCTTC	CASDRVEVNYGYPF
TRBV5-1	NA	TRBJ1-1	NA	TGCGCCAGCACCGAGGTATCCGGGAATACTGAAGCTTTCTTT	CASTEVSGNTEAFF
TRBV11-3	NA	TRBJ2-1	NA	TGTGCCAGCAGCCTCACCGGGAACAATGAGCAGTTCTTC	CASSLTGNNEQFF